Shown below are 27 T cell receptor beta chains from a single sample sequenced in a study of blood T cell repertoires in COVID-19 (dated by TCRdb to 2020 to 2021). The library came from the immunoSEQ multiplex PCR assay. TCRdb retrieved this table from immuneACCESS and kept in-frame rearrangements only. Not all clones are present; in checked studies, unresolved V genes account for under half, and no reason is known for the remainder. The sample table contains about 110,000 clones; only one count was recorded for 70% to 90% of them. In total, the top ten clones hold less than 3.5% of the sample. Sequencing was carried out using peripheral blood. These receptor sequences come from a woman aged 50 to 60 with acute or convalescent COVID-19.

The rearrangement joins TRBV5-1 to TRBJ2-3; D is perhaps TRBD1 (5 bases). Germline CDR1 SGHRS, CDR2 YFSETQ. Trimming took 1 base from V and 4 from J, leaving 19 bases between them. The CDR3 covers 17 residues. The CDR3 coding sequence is TGCGCCAGCAGCTTGAACCAGGGCCCAGGTGGCGCAGATACGCAGTATTTT. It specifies CASSLNQGPGGADTQYF.

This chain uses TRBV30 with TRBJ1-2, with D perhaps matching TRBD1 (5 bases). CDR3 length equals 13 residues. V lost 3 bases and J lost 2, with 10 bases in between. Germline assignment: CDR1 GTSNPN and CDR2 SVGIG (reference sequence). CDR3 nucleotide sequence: TGTGCCTGGAGCCTCCGGGGGAACTATGGCTACACCTTC. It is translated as CAWSLRGNYGYTF.

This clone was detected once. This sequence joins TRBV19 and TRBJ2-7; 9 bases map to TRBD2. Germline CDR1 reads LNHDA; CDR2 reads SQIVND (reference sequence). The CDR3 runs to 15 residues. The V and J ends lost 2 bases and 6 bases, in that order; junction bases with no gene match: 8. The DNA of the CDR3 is TGTGCCAGTAGTATAACGAACGCGGGAGGGATCGAGCAGTACTTC. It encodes CASSITNAGGIEQYF.

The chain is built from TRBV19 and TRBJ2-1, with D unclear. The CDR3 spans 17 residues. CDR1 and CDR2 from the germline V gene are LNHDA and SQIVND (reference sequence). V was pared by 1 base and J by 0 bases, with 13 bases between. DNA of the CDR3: TGTGCCAGTAGTATAGTTCACGCCGAGAGCTCCTACAATGAGCAGTTCTTC. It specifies CASSIVHAESSYNEQFF.

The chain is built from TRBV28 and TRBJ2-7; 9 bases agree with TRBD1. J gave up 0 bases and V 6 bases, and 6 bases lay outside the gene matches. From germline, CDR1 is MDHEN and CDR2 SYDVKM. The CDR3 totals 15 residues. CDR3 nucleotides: TGTGCCAGCAGCGCCGGGACAGGGCTCTCCTACGAGCAGTACTTC. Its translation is CASSAGTGLSYEQYF. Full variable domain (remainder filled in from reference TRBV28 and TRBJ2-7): DVKVTQSSRYLVKRTGEKVFLECVQDMDHENMFWYRQDPGLGLRLIYFSYDVKMKEKGDIPEGYSVSREKKERFSLILESASTNQTSMYLCASSAGTGLSYEQYFGPGTRLTVT.

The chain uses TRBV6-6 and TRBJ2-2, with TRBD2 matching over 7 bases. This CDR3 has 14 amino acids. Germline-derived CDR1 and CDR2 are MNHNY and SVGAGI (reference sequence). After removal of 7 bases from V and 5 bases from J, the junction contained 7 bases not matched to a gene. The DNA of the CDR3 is TGTGCCAGCATACGGGGAGGGGATACCGGGGAGCTGTTTTTT. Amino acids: CASIRGGDTGELFF.

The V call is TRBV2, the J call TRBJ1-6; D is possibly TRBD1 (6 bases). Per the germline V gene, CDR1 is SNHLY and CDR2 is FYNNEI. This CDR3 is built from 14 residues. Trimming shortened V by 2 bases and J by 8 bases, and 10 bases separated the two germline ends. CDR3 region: CASSERGSYSPLHF. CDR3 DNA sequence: TGTGCCAGCAGTGAAAGGGGGAGTTATTCACCCCTCCACTTT.

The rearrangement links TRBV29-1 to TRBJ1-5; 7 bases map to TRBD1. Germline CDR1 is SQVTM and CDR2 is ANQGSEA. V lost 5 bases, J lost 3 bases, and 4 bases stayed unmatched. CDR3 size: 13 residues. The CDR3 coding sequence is TGCAGCGTTCAGGGGGACACCAATCAGCCCCAGCATTTT. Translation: CSVQGDTNQPQHF.

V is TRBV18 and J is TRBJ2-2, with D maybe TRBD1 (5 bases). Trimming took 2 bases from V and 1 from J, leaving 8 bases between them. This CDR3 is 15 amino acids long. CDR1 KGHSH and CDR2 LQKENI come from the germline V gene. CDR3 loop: CASSPAGWNTGELFF. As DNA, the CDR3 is TGTGCCAGCTCACCAGCAGGGTGGAACACCGGGGAGCTGTTTTTT. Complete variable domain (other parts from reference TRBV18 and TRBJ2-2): NAGVMQNPRHLVRRRGQEARLRCSPMKGHSHVYWYRQLPEEGLKFMVYLQKENIIDESGMPKERFSAEFPKEGPSILRIQQVVRGDSAAYFCASSPAGWNTGELFFGEGSRLTVL.

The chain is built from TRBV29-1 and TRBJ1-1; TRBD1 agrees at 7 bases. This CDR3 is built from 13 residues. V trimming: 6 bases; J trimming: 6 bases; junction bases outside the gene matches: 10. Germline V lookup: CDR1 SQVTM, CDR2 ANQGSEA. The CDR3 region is CSVGDSRYAEAFF. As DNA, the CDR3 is TGCAGCGTGGGGGACAGTCGTTACGCTGAAGCTTTCTTT.

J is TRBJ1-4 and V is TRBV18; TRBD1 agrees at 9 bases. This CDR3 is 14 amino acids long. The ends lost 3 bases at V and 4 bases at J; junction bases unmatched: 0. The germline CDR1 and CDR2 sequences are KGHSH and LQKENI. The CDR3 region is CASSPGQGNEKLFF. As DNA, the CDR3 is TGTGCCAGCTCACCGGGACAGGGTAATGAAAAACTGTTTTTT. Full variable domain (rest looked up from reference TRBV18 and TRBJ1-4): NAGVMQNPRHLVRRRGQEARLRCSPMKGHSHVYWYRQLPEEGLKFMVYLQKENIIDESGMPKERFSAEFPKEGPSILRIQQVVRGDSAAYFCASSPGQGNEKLFFGSGTQLSVL.

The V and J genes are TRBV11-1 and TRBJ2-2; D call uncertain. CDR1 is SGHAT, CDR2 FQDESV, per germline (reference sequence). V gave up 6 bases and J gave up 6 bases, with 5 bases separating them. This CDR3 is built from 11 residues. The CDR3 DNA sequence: TGTGCCAGCAGTCGGGCCGGGGAGCTGTTTTTT. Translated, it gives CASSRAGELFF.

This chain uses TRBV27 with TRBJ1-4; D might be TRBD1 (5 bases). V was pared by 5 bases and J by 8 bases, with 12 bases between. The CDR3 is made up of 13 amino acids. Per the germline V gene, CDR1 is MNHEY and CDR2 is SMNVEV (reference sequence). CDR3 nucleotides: TGTGCCAGCAGTAGGGACCGGGGGGAAAAACTGTTTTTT. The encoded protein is CASSRDRGEKLFF. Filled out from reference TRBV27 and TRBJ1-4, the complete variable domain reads EAQVTQNPRYLITVTGKKLTVTCSQNMNHEYMSWYRQDPGLGLRQIYYSMNVEVTDKGDVPEGYKVSRKEKRNFPLILESPSPNQTSLYFCASSRDRGEKLFFGSGTQLSVL.

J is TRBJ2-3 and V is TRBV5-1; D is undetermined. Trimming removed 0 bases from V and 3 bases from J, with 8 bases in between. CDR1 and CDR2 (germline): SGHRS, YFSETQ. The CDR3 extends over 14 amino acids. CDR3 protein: CASSLGRSTDTQYF. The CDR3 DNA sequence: TGCGCCAGCAGCTTGGGCAGGTCGACAGATACGCAGTATTTT.

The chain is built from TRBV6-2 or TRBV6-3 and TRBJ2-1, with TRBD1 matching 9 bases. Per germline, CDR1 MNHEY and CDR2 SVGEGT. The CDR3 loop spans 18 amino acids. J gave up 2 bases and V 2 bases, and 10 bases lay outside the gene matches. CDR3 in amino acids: CASSYAGQGQSPYNEQFF. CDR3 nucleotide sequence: TGTGCCAGCAGTTACGCTGGACAGGGGCAGTCACCCTACAATGAGCAGTTCTTC.

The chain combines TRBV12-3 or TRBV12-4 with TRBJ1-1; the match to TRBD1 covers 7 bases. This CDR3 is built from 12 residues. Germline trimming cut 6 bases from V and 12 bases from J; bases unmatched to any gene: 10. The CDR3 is CASRRDRARTFF. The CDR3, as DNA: TGTGCCAGCAGACGTGACAGGGCTAGGACTTTCTTT.

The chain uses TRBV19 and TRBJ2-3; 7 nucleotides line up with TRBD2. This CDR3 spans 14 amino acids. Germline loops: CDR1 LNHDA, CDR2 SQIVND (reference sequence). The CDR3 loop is CATLAAGRTDTQYF. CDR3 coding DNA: TGTGCTACTCTAGCGGCGGGTCGCACAGATACGCAGTATTTT.

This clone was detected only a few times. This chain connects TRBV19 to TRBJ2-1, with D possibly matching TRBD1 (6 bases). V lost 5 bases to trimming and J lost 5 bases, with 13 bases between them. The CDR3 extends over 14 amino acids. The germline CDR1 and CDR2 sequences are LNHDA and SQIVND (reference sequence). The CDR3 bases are TGTGCCAGTAGTTCCGGGACACTAAACAATGAGCAGTTCTTC. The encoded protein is CASSSGTLNNEQFF.

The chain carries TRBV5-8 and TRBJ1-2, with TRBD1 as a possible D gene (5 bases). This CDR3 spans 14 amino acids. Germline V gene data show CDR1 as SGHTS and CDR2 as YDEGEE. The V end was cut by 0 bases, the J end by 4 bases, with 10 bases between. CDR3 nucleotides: TGTGCCAGCAGCTTGGTAAGGGGAGGCTATGGCTACACCTTC. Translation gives CASSLVRGGYGYTF. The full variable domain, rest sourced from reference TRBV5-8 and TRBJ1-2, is EAGVTQSPTHLIKTRGQQATLRCSPISGHTSVYWYQQALGLGLQFLLWYDEGEERNRGNFPPRFSGRQFPNYSSELNVNALELEDSALYLCASSLVRGGYGYTFGSGTRLTVV.

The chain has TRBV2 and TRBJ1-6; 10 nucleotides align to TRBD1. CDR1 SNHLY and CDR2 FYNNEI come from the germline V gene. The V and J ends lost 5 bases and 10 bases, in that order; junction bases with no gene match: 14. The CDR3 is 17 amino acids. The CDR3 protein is CASSPRPGTGVQSPLHF. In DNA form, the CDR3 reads TGTGCCAGCAGTCCGCGTCCCGGGACAGGGGTACAATCACCCCTCCACTTT.

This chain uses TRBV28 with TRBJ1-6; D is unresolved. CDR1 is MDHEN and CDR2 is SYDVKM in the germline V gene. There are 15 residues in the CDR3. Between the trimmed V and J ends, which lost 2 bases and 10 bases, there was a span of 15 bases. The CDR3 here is CASSLVADLGSPLHF. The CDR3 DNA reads TGTGCCAGCAGTTTAGTAGCCGACTTAGGATCACCCCTCCACTTT.

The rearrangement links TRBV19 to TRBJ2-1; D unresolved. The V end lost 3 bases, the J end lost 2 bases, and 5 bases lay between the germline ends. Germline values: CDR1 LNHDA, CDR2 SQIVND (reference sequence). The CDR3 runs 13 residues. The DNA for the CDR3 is TGTGCCAGTAGTATGGCCGCCTACAATGAGCAGTTCTTC. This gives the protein CASSMAAYNEQFF.

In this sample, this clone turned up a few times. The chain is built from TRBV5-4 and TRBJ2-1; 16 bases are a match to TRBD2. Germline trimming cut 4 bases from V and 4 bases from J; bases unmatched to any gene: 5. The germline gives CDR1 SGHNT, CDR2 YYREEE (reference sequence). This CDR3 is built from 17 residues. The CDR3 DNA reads TGTGCCAGCAGCCTGGGACTAGCGGGAGGGAAATACAATGAGCAGTTCTTC. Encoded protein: CASSLGLAGGKYNEQFF.

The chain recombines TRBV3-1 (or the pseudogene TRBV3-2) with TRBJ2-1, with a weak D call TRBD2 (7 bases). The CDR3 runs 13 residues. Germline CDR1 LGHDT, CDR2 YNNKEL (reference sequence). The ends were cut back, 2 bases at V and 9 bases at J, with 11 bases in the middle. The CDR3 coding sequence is TGTGCCAGCAGCCAACAAGGGGGGGGTGAGCAGTTCTTC. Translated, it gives CASSQQGGGEQFF.

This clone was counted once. The CDR3 DNA follows: TGTGCCAGCAGCCGATCAGGACTAGTTAATTCCATTCAGTACTTC. Encoded protein: CASSRSGLVNSIQYF. The J gene is TRBJ2-4, the V gene TRBV11-2; 7 nucleotides match TRBD2. The CDR3 runs to 15 residues. Germline lookup yields CDR1 SGHAT and CDR2 FQNNGV. V shed 5 bases, J shed 9 bases, and the junction held 13 bases outside the gene matches.

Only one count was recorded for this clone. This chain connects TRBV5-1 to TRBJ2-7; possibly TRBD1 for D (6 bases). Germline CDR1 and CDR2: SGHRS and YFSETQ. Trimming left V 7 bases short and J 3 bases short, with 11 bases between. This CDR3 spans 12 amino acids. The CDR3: CASSAGDYEQYF. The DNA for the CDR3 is TGCGCCAGCTCGGCAGGGGACTACGAGCAGTACTTC.

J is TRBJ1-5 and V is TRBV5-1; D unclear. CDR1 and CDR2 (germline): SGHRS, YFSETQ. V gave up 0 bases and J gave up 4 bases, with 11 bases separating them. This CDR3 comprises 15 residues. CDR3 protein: CASSLGQAANQPQHF. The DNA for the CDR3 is TGCGCCAGCAGCTTGGGGCAGGCTGCTAATCAGCCCCAGCATTTT.